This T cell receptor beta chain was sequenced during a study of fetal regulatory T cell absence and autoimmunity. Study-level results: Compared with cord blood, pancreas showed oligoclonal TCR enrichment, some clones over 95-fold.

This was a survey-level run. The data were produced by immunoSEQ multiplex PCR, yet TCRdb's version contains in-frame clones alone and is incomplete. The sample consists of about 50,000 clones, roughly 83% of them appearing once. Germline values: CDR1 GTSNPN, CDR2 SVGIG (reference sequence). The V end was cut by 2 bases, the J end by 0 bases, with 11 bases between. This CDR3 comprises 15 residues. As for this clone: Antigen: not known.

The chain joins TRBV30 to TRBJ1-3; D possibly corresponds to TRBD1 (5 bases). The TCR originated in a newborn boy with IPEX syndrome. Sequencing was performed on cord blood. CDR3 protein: CAWSSAGLSGNTIYF. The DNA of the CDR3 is TGTGCCTGGAGTTCGGCAGGGCTCTCTGGAAACACCATATATTTT.